The rows below give T cell receptor beta chains drawn from one sample of a study of beta chain features in type 1 diabetes. Libraries were prepared by immunoSEQ multiplex PCR; TCRdb keeps only in-frame clonotypes and omits some of them. Of under 250,000 clones listed, 11% were seen once; the top ten hold less than 1.5%. Input material: central memory CD4+ T cells from blood. Every receptor here comes from a man younger than 30 in good health. Both conserved end residues are part of each CDR3.

V gene	J gene	CDR3 protein
TRBV5-6	TRBJ2-1	CASSLRQGVYNEQFF
TRBV6-1	TRBJ2-7	CASSGEPAYEQYF
TRBV29-1	TRBJ1-2	CSVEVDRGIGYTF
TRBV2	TRBJ2-1	CATRDYLNEQFF
TRBV14	TRBJ2-2	CASSQVKGGELFF
TRBV19	TRBJ2-7	CASSKSTVGTEQYF
TRBV10-3	TRBJ2-7	CATEGQGEDEQYF
TRBV4-1	TRBJ2-7	CASSQEPPLAASTYEQYF
TRBV10-3	TRBJ2-3	CAISEDRSTDTQYF
TRBV10-3	TRBJ2-5	CAISPGQGIAQYF
TRBV7-2	TRBJ2-7	CASSLITGGSYEQYF
TRBV11-2	TRBJ2-1	CASSLPGSYNEQFF
TRBV9	TRBJ2-6	CASSVEKPSGANVLTF
TRBV4-2	TRBJ2-1	CASSQDPGLAGEREQFF
TRBV29-1	TRBJ2-1	CSARLAGVRNEQFF
TRBV27	TRBJ2-7	CASSLSPVDNLAHEQYF
TRBV7-8	TRBJ2-7	CASSLLWRPEGLAGGEQYF
TRBV2	TRBJ2-3	CASSQHPPREVTQYF
TRBV7-9	TRBJ2-3	CASSSSPTQYF
TRBV11-1	TRBJ2-1	CASSRDRKTYNEQFF
TRBV30	TRBJ2-1	CAWSRSGLRNEQFF
TRBV29-1	TRBJ1-2	CSDGTGLREYGYTF
TRBV6-5	TRBJ2-1	CASSLGLPYNEQFF
TRBV25-1	TRBJ2-7	CASSAPRGGYAEQYF
TRBV7-9	TRBJ1-2	CASSLFFDYGYTF
TRBV9	TRBJ2-1	CASSVTVTSPRDEQFF
TRBV27	TRBJ2-1	CASSFSPPGTTNEQFF
TRBV30	TRBJ1-5	CAWSRQSSNQPQHF
TRBV20-1	TRBJ2-1	CSAPSSNEQFF
TRBV11-2	TRBJ2-5	CASSRQETQYF
TRBV30	TRBJ2-7	CAWSPRQYSYEQYF
TRBV30	TRBJ1-4	CAWGQSSREKLFF
TRBV30	TRBJ1-2	CAWQNRGNYGYTF
TRBV6-5	TRBJ2-7	CACRRTSGIYEQYF
TRBV5-4	TRBJ2-7	CASSQAGTGISYEQYF